The sequence of this TCR beta chain was determined in a study of cytomegalovirus exposure and HLA in healthy donors. Study-level results: Using a false discovery rate of 0.05, a later analysis showed that roughly 16,000 TCR beta sequences were associated with HLA alleles. Later analysis indicated greater clonal expansion among HLA-associated TCR beta chains than among equally common other chains. A list of around 150 TCR beta chains associated with cytomegalovirus was given. As was reported, the classifier diagnosed cytomegalovirus status with high specificity and sensitivity.

The PCR made use of 60 Vbeta and 13 Jbeta primers. The table came from immunoSEQ multiplex PCR; TCRdb's copy has only in-frame clones and leaves some out. The data hold around 170,000 clones, with over 60% observed a single time. The V and J ends lost 5 bases and 6 bases, in that order; junction bases with no gene match: 6. CDR1 is MNHEY, CDR2 SVGAGI, per germline. There are 14 residues in the CDR3. A word on this clone: Its antigen is as yet unknown.

Sequences were obtained from PBMCs. The receptor comes from a girl aged 10 to 17 in good health and CMV-seronegative. The chain joins TRBV6-5 to TRBJ1-5; 8 nucleotides match TRBD1. The CDR3 coding sequence is TGTGCCAGCAGTGAAACAGGGGGGGGTCAGCCCCAGCATTTT. Residues: CASSETGGGQPQHF.